This T cell receptor beta chain was obtained from a study of radiotherapy plus CTLA-4 blockade in lung cancer. Using immunoSEQ multiplex PCR, the repertoire was profiled, and TCRdb retains in-frame clones only, with some absent. The profile shows 75,000 to 100,000 clones, 85% to 90% of them singletons. This material consisted of peripheral blood, taken from a patient treated with radiotherapy plus ipilimumab. This receptor was obtained from a human donor with non-small cell lung cancer that progressed on radiotherapy plus ipilimumab.

DNA for the CDR3: TGTGCCAGCAGCAACTCAAAAACAATAGCGGTGACTTCCTACAATGAGCAGTTCTTC. Residues: CASSNSKTIAVTSYNEQFF. This chain joins TRBV7-2 and TRBJ2-1, with D perhaps matching TRBD2 (6 bases). V gave up 5 bases and J gave up 1 base, with 24 bases separating them. Germline V gene lookup returns CDR1 SGHTA and CDR2 FQGNSA. The CDR3 spans 19 residues.